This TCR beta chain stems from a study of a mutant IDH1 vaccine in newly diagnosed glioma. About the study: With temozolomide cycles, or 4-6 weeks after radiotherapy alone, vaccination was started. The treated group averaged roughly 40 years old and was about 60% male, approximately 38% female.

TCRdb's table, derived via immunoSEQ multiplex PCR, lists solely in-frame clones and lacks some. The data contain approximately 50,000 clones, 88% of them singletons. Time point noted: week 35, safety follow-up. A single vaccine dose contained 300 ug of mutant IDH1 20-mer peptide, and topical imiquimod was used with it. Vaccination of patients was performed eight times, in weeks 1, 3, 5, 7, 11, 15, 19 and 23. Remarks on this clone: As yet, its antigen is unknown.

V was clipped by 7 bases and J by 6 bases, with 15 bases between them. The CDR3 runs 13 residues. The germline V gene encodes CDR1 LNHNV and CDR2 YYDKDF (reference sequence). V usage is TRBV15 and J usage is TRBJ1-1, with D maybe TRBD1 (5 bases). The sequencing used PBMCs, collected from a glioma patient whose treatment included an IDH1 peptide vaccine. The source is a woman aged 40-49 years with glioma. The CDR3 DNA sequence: TGTGCCACCACCACCTGGGGGGACCCTGAAGCTTTCTTT. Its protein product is CATTTWGDPEAFF.